This T cell receptor beta chain was sequenced in a study of spatial heterogeneity in lung cancer. Each CDR3 protein gets one entry after TCRdb re-called the 5' RACE reads with MiXCR. The sample lists more than 20,000 distinct CDR3 sequences; around 4.6% were seen once. Time point in this sample: sample taken at primary tumor resection. The study sequenced unsorted whole RNA from tumor, nontumor lung or frozen PBMC. Many counts were recorded for this clonotype. The receptor was isolated from a male donor with early-stage non-small cell lung cancer. Specimen: PBMCs, collected at surgery.

The CDR3 loop is CASRRSGDRGKLFF. Here the CDR3 DNA reads TGTGCCAGCAGAAGGTCAGGGGATAGAGGAAAACTGTTTTTT. The chain links TRBV28 to TRBJ1-4; D is possibly TRBD1 (6 bases). The CDR3 length is 14 residues. CDR1 is MDHEN, CDR2 SYDVKM, per germline. The V and J ends lost 6 bases and 10 bases respectively, with 18 bases between them. The full variable domain, in which reference TRBV28 and TRBJ1-4 provide the parts outside the CDR3, is DVKVTQSSRYLVKRTGEKVFLECVQDMDHENMFWYRQDPGLGLRLIYFSYDVKMKEKGDIPEGYSVSREKKERFSLILESASTNQTSMYLCASRRSGDRGKLFFGSGTQLSVL.